This T cell receptor beta chain was sequenced during a study of high-grade serous ovarian cancer treatment subgroups. Study context: Each sample yielded on average 7,494 unique TCR beta rearrangements from more than 13,000 reads.

As for this clone: Its antigen is as yet unknown.

Overall study findings and caveats: Clonal relatedness tracked neoantigen level, and by trend copy number and mutation load. The analyses considered CDR3 and ignored CDR1 and CDR2. Repertoire similarity ranged roughly 0.1 to 0.79 between tumors of one patient.

The table came from immunoSEQ multiplex PCR; TCRdb's copy has only in-frame clones and leaves some out. The sample yields about 3,100 clones, roughly three quarters seen once. Tumor tissue was taken before any definitive surgery or chemotherapy was given. The specimen sequenced was tumor tissue. The clonotype was recovered from a human donor with high-grade serous ovarian cancer.

This CDR3 reads CASSGAGTGESEQYF. In DNA form, the CDR3 reads TGTGCCAGCAGCGGAGCCGGGACAGGGGAAAGCGAGCAGTACTTC. The chain is built from TRBV7-9 and TRBJ2-7, with 10 bases aligning to TRBD1. V was pared by 5 bases and J by 6 bases, with 10 bases of the junction left unmatched. Germline lookup yields CDR1 SEHNR and CDR2 FQNEAQ (reference sequence). The CDR3 spans 15 residues.